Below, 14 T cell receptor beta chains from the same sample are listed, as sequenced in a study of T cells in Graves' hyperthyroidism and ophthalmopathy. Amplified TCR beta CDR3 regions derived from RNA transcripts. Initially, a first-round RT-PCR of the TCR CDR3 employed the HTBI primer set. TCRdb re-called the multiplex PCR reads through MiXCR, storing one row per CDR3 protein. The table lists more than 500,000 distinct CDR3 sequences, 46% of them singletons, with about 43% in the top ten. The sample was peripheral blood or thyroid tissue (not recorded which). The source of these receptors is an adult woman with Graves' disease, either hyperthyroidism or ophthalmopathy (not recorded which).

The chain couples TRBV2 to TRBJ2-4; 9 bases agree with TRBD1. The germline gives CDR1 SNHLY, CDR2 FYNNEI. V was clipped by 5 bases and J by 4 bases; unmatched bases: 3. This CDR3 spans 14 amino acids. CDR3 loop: CASSPTGGKNIQYF. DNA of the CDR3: TGTGCCAGCAGTCCGACAGGGGGAAAAAACATTCAGTACTTC.

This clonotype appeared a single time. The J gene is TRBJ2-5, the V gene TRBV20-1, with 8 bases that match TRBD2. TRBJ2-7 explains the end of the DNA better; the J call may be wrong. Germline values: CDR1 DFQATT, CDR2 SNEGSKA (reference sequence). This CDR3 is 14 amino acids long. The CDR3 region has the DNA TGCAGTGCTCTTTCAACTAGCGGAGCCTACGAGCAGTACTTC. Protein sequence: CSALSTSGAYEQYF.

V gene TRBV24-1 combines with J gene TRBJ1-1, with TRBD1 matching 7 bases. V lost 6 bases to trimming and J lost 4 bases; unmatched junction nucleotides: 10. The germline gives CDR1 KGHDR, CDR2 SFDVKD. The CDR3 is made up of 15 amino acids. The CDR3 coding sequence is TGTGCCACCAGTCAGACAGGGATTGGCGGCACTGAAGCTTTCTTT. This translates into CATSQTGIGGTEAFF.

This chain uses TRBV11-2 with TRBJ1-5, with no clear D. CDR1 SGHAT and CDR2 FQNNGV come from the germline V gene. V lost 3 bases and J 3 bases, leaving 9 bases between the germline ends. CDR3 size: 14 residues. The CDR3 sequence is CASSFGQNNQPQHF. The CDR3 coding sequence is TGTGCCAGCAGCTTCGGTCAGAACAATCAGCCCCAGCATTTT.

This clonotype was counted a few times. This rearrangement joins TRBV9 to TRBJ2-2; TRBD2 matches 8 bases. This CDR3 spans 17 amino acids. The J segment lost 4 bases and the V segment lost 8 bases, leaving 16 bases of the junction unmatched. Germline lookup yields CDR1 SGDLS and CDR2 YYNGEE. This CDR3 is CASSIDLLAESTGELFF. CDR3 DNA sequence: TGTGCCAGTAGTATAGACTTACTAGCGGAGAGCACCGGGGAGCTGTTTTTT.

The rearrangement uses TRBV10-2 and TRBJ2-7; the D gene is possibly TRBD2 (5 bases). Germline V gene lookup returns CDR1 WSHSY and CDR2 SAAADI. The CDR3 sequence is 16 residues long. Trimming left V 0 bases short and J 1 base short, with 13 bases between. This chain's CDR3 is CASSESGHTGSYEQYF. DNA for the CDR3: TGCGCCAGCAGTGAGTCGGGTCATACGGGATCCTACGAGCAGTACTTC.

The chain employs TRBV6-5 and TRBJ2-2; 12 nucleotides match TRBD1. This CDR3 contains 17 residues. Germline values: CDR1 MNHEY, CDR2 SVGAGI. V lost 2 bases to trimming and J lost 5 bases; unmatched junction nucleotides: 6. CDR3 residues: CASSYPGQGAGTGELFF. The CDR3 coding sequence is TGTGCCAGCAGTTACCCGGGACAGGGGGCGGGGACCGGGGAGCTGTTTTTT.

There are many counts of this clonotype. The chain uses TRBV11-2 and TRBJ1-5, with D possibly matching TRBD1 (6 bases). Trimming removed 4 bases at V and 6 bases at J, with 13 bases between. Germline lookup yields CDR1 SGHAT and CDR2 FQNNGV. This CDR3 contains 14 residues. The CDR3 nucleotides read TGTGCCAGCAGCTCCACAGGGAGAGGTCAGCCCCAGCATTTT. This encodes CASSSTGRGQPQHF.

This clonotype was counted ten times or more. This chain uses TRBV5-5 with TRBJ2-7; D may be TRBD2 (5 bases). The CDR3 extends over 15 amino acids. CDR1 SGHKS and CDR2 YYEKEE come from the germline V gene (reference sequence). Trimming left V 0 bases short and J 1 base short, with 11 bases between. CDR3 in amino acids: CASSLVRVGSYEQYF. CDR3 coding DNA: TGTGCCAGCAGCTTGGTGAGGGTAGGGTCCTACGAGCAGTACTTC.

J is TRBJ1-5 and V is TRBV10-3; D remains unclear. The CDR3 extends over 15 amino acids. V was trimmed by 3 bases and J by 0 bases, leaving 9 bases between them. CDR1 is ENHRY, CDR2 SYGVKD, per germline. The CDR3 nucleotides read TGTGCCATCAGTGATTTGGTAGATAGCAATCAGCCCCAGCATTTT. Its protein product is CAISDLVDSNQPQHF.

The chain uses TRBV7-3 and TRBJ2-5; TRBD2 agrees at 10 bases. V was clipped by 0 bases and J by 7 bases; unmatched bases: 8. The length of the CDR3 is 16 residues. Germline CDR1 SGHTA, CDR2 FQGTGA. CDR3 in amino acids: CASSLTSGRATGTQYF. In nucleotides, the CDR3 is TGTGCCAGCAGCTTAACCAGCGGGAGGGCCACTGGGACCCAGTACTTC.

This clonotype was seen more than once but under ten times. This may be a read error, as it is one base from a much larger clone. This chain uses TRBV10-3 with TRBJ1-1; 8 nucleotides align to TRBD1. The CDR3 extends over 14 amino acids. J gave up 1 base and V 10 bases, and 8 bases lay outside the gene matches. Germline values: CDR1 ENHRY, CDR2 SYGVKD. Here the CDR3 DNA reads TGTGCCAGCAGACAACAGGGGGGGAACACTGAAGCTTTCTTT. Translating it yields CASRQQGGNTEAFF.

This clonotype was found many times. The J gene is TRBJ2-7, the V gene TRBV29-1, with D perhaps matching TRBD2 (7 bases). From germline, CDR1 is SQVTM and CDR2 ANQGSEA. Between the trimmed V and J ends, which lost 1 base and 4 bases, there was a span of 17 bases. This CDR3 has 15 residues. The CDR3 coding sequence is TGCAGCGTTGAAGTGATTGAGGGGGGGCGGTACGAGCAGTACTTC. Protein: CSVEVIEGGRYEQYF.

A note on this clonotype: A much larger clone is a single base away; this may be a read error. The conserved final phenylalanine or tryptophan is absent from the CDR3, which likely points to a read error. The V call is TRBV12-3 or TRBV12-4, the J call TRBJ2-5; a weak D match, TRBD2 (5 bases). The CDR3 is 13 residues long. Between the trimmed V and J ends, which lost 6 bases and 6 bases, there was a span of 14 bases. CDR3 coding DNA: TGTGCCAGCAGCCAGCGAGGGCCCAAGACCCAGTACATC. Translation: CASSQRGPKTQYI.